This T cell receptor beta chain appears in the sequencing data of a study of CD8+CD57+ T cells in acquired aplastic anemia. Template material for TCR beta VDJ and CDR3 profiling consisted of genomic DNA. Each CDR3 protein is one row after TCRdb ran MiXCR on the reads. The data hold roughly 180,000 distinct CDR3 sequences, with around half observed a single time. The sample holds many counts of this clonotype. Its target is not known. Study-wide findings and caveats: Overlapping CD8+ CDR3 repertoires of patients and controls contained around 31 shared sequences.

This CDR3 region has 16 residues. The V gene's germline CDR1 is MGHRA and CDR2 YSYEKL. The V gene end was trimmed by 1 base and the J gene end by 3 bases; junction bases not matched to a gene: 7. Sequenced sample: sorted CD4+, CD8+, or CD8+CD57+ T cells (not recorded which) from PBMCs. The sequence was collected from a human donor in good health. The V and J genes are TRBV4-1 and TRBJ1-2; TRBD1 agrees at 8 bases. CDR3 protein: CASSQAGTGSHYGYTF. Written as DNA, the CDR3 is TGCGCCAGCAGCCAAGCTGGGACAGGCTCTCACTATGGCTACACCTTC.